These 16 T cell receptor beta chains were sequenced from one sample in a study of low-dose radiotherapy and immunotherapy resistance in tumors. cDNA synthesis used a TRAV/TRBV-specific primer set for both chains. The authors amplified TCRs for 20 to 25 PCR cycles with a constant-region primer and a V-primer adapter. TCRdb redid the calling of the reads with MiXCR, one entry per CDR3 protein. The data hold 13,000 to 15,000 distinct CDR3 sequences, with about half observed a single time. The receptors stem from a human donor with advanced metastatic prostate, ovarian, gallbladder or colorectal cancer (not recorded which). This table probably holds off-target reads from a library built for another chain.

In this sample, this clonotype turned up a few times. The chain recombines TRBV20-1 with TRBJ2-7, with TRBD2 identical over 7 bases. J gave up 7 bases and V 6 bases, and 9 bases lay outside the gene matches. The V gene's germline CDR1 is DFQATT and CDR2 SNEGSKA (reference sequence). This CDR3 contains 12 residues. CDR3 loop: CSAGEGSREQYF. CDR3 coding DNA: TGCAGTGCCGGGGAGGGTTCTCGGGAGCAGTACTTC.

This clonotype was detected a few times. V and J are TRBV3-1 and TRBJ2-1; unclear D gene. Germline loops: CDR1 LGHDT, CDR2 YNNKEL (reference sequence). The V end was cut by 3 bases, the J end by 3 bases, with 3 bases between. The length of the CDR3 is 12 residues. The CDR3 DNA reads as TGTGCCAGCAGCCACAACTACAATGAGCAGTTCTTC. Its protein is CASSHNYNEQFF.

CDR3 DNA sequence: TGTGCCAGTAGTACCAGGCGCGATCTCAATGAGCAGTTCTTC. Translating gives CASSTRRDLNEQFF. J is TRBJ2-1 and V is TRBV19; D is undetermined. Germline V lookup: CDR1 LNHDA, CDR2 SQIVND (reference sequence). The CDR3 is made up of 14 amino acids. Trimming took off 4 bases at V and 6 bases at J, with 13 bases between the two ends.

The CDR3 DNA is TGCAGCGGGGGTACCTTTACGGATACGCAGTATTTT. Encoded protein: CSGGTFTDTQYF. The chain joins TRBV29-1 to TRBJ2-3; D remains ambiguous. The CDR3 spans 12 residues. The V gene lost 7 bases and the J gene lost 6 bases, with 14 bases spanning the gap. Germline CDR1 and CDR2: SQVTM and ANQGSEA.

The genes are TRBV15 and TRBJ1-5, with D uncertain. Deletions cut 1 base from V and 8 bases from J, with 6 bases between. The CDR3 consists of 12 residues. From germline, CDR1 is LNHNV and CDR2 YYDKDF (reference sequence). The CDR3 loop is CATSRVREPQHF. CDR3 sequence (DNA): TGTGCCACCAGCAGAGTAAGGGAGCCCCAGCATTTT.

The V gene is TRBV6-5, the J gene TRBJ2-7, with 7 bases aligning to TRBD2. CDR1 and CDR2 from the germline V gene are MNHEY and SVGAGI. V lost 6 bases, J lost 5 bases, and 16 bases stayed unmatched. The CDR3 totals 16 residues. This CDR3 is CASSPGTRGRVHEQYF. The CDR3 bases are TGTGCCAGCAGCCCGGGGACTCGCGGGAGAGTCCACGAGCAGTACTTC.

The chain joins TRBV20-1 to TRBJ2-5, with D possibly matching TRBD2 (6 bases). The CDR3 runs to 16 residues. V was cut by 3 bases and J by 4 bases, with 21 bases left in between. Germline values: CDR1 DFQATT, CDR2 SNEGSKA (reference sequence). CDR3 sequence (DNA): TGCAGTGCTAGGCTTTTGGACGGAGGGGTAGGAGAGACCCAGTACTTC. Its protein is CSARLLDGGVGETQYF.

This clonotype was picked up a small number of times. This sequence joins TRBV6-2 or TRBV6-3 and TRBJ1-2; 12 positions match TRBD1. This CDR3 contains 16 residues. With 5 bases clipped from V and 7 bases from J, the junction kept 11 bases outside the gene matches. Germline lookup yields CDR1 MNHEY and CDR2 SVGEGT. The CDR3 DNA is TGTGCCAGCAGTACCCTCCCGGGACAGGGGGCGCGTGGCTACACCTTC. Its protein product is CASSTLPGQGARGYTF.

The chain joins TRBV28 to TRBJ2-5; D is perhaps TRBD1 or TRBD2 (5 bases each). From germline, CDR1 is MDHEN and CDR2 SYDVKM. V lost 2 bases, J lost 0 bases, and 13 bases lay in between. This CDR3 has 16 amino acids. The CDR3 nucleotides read TGTGCCAGCAGTTTAGGGGGTGCACATTACCAAGAGACCCAGTACTTC. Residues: CASSLGGAHYQETQYF. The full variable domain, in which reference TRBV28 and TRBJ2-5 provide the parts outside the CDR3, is DVKVTQSSRYLVKRTGEKVFLECVQDMDHENMFWYRQDPGLGLRLIYFSYDVKMKEKGDIPEGYSVSREKKERFSLILESASTNQTSMYLCASSLGGAHYQETQYFGPGTRLLVL.

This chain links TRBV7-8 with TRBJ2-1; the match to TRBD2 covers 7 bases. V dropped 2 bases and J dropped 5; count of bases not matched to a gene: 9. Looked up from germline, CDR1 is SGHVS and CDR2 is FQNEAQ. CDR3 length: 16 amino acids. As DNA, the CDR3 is TGTGCCAGCAGCTTATCCAGAGCGGGGATGAACAATGAGCAGTTCTTC. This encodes CASSLSRAGMNNEQFF.

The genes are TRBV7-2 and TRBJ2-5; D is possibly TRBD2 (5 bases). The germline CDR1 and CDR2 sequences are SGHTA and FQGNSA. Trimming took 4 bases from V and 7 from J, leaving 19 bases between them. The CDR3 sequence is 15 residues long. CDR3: CASSSEAAASRTQYF. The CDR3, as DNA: TGTGCCAGCAGCTCCGAAGCGGCCGCCTCGCGGACCCAGTACTTC.

CDR3 bases: TGTGCCAGCAGCTTAAGGGGGGGCGGGAACACTGAAGCTTTCTTT. Amino acids: CASSLRGGGNTEAFF. This sequence joins TRBV11-2 and TRBJ1-1, with D tentatively TRBD1 (6 bases). The V and J ends lost 2 bases and 1 base respectively, with 11 bases between them. Per germline, CDR1 SGHAT and CDR2 FQNNGV. The CDR3 has 15 amino acids.

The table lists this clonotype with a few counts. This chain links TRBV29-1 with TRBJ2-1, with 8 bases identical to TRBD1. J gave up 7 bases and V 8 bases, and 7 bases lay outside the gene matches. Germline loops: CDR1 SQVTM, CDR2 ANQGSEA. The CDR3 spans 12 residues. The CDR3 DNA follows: TGCAGCTCCCAGCAGGGGGCGAATGAGCAGTTCTTC. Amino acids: CSSQQGANEQFF.

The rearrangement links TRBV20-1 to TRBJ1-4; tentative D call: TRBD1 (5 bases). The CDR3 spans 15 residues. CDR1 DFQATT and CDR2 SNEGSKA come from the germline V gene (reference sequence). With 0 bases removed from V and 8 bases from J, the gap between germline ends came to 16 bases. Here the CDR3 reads CSARDIGTPGEKLFF. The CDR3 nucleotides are TGCAGTGCTAGAGATATCGGGACCCCTGGAGAAAAACTGTTTTTT.

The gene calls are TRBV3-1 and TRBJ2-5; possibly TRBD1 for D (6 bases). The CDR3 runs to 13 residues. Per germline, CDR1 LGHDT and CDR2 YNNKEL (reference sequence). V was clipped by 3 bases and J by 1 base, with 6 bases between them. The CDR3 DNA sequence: TGTGCCAGCAGCCAGGACAGCCAAGAGACCCAGTACTTC. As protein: CASSQDSQETQYF.

The CDR3 nucleotides read TGTGCCAGCAGTGCGGACCCCGGCATAGCTTTCTTT. Its translation is CASSADPGIAFF. The genes are TRBV27 and TRBJ1-1; no reliable D call. The V gene's germline CDR1 is MNHEY and CDR2 SMNVEV (reference sequence). CDR3 length equals 12 residues. Trimming removed 5 bases from V and 10 bases from J, with 14 bases in between.